The present entry profiles one T cell receptor beta chain with its context. No antigen is known for it. One base away there is no much larger clone; base qualities are not given. This sample was included in a study of T cell repertoires in cytomegalovirus infection (dated by TCRdb to the late 2010s). About the investigation overall: Recently identified HLA-C-restricted CMV epitopes, whose presentation resists viral immunomodulation, were targeted by peptide stimulations together with well-studied HLA-B-restricted epitopes. Donor HLA type was relevant to the analysis, as public TCR beta signatures indicated carriage of CMV infection together with the matching HLA type. Study-level results and caveats: In the ex vivo response, HLA-C-restricted CMV-specific TCR beta clonotypes were dominant, and in two of eight donors the single most frequent clonotype came from this HLA-C-restricted group. In both this cohort and an independent approximately 350-donor cohort, the cumulative frequency of public TCR beta family members distinguished carriers of CMV infection plus the relevant HLA type.

CDR1 SNHLY and CDR2 FYNNEI are derived from the germline V gene. V and J are truncated by 7 bases and 7 bases respectively, leaving an intervening sequence of 13 bases. Inclusive of the bounding cysteine and phenylalanine, the CDR3 is 13 residues long. Only the CDR3 part of the read is kept: 39 bases, read in frame from the first base. This specimen's treatment or condition label, interpreted: in vitro stimulation with specific CMV peptide epitopes to enrich CMV-specific T cells. Sequencing used an Illumina HiSeq 1500. Using fastp trimming at Q25 and MiXCR clonotype assembly, TCRdb reanalyzed the public sequencing data and kept in-frame beta chains. Rows are unified per CDR3 protein, each entry keeping the most common DNA and genes. The sample yields some 120,000 distinct CDR3 sequences; about 31% were counted once. The ten largest clonotypes hold under 70% of the sample.

The TCR comes from a human donor in good health (CMV status not recorded). Some clones in this sample may be carry-over from other donors' samples. The sequence links TRBV2 to TRBJ1-4, with the D gene too uncertain to name. The source material was CD8+ T cells from cultured PBMCs, sampled from culture after CMV antigen stimulation. CDR3 region: CASIGLRSEKLFF. Here is the DNA: TGTGCCAGCATCGGATTGAGGAGTGAAAAACTGTTTTTT. The CDR3, completed at both ends by the reference TRBV2 and TRBJ1-4 genes, gives the full variable domain EPEVTQTPSHQVTQMGQEVILRCVPISNHLYFYWYRQILGQKVEFLVSFYNNEISEKSEIFDDQFSVERPDGSNFTLKIRSTKLEDSAMYFCASIGLRSEKLFFGSGTQLSVL.